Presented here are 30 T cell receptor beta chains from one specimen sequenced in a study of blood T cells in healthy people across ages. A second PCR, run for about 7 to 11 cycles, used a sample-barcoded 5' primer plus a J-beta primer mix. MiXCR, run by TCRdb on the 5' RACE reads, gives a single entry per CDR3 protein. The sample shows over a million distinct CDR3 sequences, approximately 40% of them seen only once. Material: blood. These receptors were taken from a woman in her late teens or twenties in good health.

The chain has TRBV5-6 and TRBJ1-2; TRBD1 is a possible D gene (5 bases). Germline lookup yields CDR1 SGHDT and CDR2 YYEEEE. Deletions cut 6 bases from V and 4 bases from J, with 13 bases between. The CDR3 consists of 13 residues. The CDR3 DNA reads TGTGCCAGCAAGAGGGGAAACAGCTATGGCTACACCTTC. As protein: CASKRGNSYGYTF. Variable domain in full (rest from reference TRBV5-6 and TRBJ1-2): DAGVTQSPTHLIKTRGQQVTLRCSPKSGHDTVSWYQQALGQGPQFIFQYYEEEERQRGNFPDRFSGHQFPNYSSELNVNALLLGDSALYLCASKRGNSYGYTFGSGTRLTVV.

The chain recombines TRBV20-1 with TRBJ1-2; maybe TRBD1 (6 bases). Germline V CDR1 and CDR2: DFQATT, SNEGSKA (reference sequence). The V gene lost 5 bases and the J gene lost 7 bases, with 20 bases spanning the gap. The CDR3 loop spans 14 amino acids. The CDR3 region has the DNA TGCAGTGCTCCCACCCGGGACACAATAGGTGGCTACACCTTC. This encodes CSAPTRDTIGGYTF.

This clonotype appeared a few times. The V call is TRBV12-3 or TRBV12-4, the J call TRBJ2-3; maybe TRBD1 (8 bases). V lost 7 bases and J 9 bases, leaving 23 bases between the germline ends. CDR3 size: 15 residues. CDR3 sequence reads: CASTQEQGGVSTQYF. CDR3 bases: TGTGCCAGCACTCAAGAACAGGGGGGGGTTAGCACGCAGTATTTT.

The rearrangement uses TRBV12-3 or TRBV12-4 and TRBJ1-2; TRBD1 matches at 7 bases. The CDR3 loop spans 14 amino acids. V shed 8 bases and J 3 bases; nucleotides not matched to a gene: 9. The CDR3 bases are TGTGCCAGCGGACCGGGACAGACATACTATGGCTACACCTTC. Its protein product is CASGPGQTYYGYTF.

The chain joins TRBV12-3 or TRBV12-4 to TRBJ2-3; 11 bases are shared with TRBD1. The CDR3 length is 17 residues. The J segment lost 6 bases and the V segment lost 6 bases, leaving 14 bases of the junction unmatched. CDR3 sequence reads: CASSHSLGQGAGDTQYF. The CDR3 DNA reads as TGTGCCAGCAGCCATAGCCTAGGACAGGGGGCGGGGGATACGCAGTATTTT.

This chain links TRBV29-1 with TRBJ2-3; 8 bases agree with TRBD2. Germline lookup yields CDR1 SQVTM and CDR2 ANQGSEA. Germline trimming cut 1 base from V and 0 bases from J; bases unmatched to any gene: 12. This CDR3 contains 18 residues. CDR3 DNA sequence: TGCAGCGTTGAAGGGGTAGCGGGGAAGACCCCTAGCACAGATACGCAGTATTTT. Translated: CSVEGVAGKTPSTDTQYF.

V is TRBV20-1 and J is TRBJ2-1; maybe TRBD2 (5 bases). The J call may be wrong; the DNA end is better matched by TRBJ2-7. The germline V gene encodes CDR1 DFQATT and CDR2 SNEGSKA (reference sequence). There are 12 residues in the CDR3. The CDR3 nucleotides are TGCAGTGCTAGCGGGGAATACAATGAGCAGTACTTC. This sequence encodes CSASGEYNEQYF.

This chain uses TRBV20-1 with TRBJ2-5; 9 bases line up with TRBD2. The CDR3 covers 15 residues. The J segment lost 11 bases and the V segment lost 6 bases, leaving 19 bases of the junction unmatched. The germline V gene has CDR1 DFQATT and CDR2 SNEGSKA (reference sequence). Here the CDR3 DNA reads TGCAGTGCCCGAACGACTAGCGGAAGTTTTGTTGAGCAGTACTTC. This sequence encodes CSARTTSGSFVEQYF.

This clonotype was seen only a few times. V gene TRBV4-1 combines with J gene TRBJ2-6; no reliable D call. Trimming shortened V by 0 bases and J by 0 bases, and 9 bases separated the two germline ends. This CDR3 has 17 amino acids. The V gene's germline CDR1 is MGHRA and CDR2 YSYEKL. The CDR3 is CASSQDAFSSGANVLTF. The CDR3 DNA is TGCGCCAGCAGCCAAGACGCGTTTAGCTCTGGGGCCAACGTCCTGACTTTC.

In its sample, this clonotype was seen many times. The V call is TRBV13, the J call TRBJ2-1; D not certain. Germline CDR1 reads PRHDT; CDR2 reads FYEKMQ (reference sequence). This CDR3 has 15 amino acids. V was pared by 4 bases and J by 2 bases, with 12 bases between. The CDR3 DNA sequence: TGTGCCAGCAGCTCCGTACATGAGGCCTACAATGAGCAGTTCTTC. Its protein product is CASSSVHEAYNEQFF.

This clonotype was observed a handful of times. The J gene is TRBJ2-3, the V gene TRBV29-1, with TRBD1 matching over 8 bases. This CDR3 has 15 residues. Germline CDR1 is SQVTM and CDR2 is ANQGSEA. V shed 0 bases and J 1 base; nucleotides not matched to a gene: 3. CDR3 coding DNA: TGCAGCGTTGAAGAGTCGGGACAGGGCACAGATACGCAGTATTTT. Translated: CSVEESGQGTDTQYF.

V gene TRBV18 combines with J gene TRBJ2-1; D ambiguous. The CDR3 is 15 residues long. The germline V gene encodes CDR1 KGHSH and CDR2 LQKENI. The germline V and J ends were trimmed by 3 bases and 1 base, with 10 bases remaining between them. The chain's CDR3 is CASSPFTRSYNEQFF. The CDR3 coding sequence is TGTGCCAGCTCACCGTTCACGCGGTCCTACAATGAGCAGTTCTTC. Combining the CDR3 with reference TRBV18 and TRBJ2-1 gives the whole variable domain NAGVMQNPRHLVRRRGQEARLRCSPMKGHSHVYWYRQLPEEGLKFMVYLQKENIIDESGMPKERFSAEFPKEGPSILRIQQVVRGDSAAYFCASSPFTRSYNEQFFGPGTRLTVL.

CDR3 protein: CSVDGGQGETQYF. The CDR3 DNA is TGCAGCGTCGATGGGGGACAGGGAGAGACCCAGTACTTC. This sequence joins TRBV29-1 and TRBJ2-5, with 9 bases lining up with TRBD1. V was clipped by 6 bases and J by 4 bases; unmatched bases: 6. Looked up from germline, CDR1 is SQVTM and CDR2 is ANQGSEA. This CDR3 is built from 13 residues. Looking up the rest from reference TRBV29-1 and TRBJ2-5 gives the full variable domain: SAVISQKPSRDICQRGTSLTIQCQVDSQVTMMFWYRQQPGQSLTLIATANQGSEATYESGFVIDKFPISRPNLTFSTLTVSNMSPEDSSIYLCSVDGGQGETQYFGPGTRLLVL.

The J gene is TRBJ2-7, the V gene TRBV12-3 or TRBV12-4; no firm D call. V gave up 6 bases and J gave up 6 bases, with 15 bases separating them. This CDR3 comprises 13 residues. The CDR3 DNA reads TGTGCCAGCAGCGACGGTCCATCCATCGAGCAGTACTTC. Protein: CASSDGPSIEQYF.

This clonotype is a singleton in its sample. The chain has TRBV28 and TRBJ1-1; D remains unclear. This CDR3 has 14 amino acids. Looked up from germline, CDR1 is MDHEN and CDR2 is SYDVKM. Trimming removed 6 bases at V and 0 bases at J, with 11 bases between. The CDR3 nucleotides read TGTGCCAGCAGAACAGCCGGGATGAACACTGAAGCTTTCTTT. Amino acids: CASRTAGMNTEAFF.

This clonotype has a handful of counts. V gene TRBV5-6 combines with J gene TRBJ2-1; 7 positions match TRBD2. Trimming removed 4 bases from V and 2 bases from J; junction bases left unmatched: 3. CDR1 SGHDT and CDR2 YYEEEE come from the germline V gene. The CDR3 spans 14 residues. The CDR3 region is CASSRGVTYNEQFF. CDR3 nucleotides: TGTGCCAGCAGCCGGGGGGTAACCTACAATGAGCAGTTCTTC.

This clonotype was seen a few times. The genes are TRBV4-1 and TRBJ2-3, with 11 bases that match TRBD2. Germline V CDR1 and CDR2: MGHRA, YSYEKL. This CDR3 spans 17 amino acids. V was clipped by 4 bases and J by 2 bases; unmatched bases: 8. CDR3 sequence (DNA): TGCGCCAGCAGCCCGACCCTAGCGGGGGGCTACACAGATACGCAGTATTTT. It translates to CASSPTLAGGYTDTQYF.

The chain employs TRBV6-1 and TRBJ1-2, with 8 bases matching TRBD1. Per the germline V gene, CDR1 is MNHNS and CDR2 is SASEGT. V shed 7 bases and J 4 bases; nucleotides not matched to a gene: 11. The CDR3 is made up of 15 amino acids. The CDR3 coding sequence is TGTGCCAGCACTCTAGACAGGGGCCCCCTCTATGGCTACACCTTC. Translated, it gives CASTLDRGPLYGYTF.

CDR3 coding DNA: TGTGCCACCAGTGACCAAGGGGTCTCCTACAATGAGCAGTTCTTC. The encoded protein is CATSDQGVSYNEQFF. V is TRBV24-1 and J is TRBJ2-1, with a weak D call TRBD1 (5 bases). This CDR3 has 15 residues. V lost 4 bases, J lost 0 bases, and 9 bases lay in between. Germline V gene sequence: CDR1 KGHDR, CDR2 SFDVKD.

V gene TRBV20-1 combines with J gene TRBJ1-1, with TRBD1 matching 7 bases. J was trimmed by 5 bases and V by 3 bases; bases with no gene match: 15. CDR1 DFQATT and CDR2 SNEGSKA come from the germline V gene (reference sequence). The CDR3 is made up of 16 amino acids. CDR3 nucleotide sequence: TGCAGTGCTAGCCCTTTTAAGAACAGGGGAGATACTGAAGCTTTCTTT. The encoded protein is CSASPFKNRGDTEAFF.

In DNA, the CDR3 is TGTGCCAGCAGCTTAGGGGCCACTAGCGGGAGCTCCTACGAGCAGTACTTC. It is translated as CASSLGATSGSSYEQYF. The V gene is TRBV7-2, the J gene TRBJ2-7, with 11 bases aligning to TRBD2. CDR3 length equals 17 residues. The germline CDR1 and CDR2 sequences are SGHTA and FQGNSA. V trimming: 1 base; J trimming: 0 bases; junction bases outside the gene matches: 5.

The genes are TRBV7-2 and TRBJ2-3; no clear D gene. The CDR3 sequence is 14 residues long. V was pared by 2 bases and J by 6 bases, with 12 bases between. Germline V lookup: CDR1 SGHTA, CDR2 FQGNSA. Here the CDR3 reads CASSLRGIGDTQYF. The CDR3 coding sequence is TGTGCCAGCAGCTTACGTGGGATTGGGGATACGCAGTATTTT. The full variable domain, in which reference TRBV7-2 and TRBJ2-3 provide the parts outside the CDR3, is GAGVSQSPSNKVTEKGKDVELRCDPISGHTALYWYRQSLGQGLEFLIYFQGNSAPDKSGLPSDRFSAERTGGSVSTLTIQRTQQEDSAVYLCASSLRGIGDTQYFGPGTRLTVL.

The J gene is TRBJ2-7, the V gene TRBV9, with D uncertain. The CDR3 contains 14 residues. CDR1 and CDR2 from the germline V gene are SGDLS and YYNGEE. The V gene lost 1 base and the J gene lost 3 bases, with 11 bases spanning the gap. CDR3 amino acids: CASSVTRLGYEQYF. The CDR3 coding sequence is TGTGCCAGCAGCGTAACCAGATTAGGCTACGAGCAGTACTTC.

The CDR3 coding sequence is TGTGCCACCAGTAGCGGGGAATACCAAGAGACCCAGTACTTC. Protein: CATSSGEYQETQYF. The gene calls are TRBV24-1 and TRBJ2-5; TRBD2 matches at 7 bases. This CDR3 region has 14 residues. V shed 6 bases and J 0 bases; nucleotides not matched to a gene: 3. Germline values: CDR1 KGHDR, CDR2 SFDVKD.

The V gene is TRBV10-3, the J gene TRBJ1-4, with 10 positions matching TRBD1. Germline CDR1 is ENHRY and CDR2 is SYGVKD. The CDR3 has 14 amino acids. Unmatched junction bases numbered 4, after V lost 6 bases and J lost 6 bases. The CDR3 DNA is TGTGCCATCAGGGGGACAGGGGTGGATGAAAAACTGTTTTTT. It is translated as CAIRGTGVDEKLFF.

The CDR3 DNA sequence: TGTGCCAGTAGCTCGGCGGGTGAAAAACTGTTTTTT. Translated, it gives CASSSAGEKLFF. The V gene is TRBV19, the J gene TRBJ1-4, with D unclear. Trimming cost V 6 bases and J 7 bases, with 9 bases left between them. The CDR3 has 12 residues. Germline V gives CDR1 LNHDA, CDR2 SQIVND (reference sequence).

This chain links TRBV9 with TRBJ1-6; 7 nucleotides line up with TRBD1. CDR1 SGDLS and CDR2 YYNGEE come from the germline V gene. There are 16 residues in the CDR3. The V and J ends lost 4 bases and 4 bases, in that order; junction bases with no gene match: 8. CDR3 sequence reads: CASSNRDRPYNSPLHF. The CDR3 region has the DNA TGTGCCAGCAGCAACCGGGACAGACCTTATAATTCACCCCTCCACTTT.

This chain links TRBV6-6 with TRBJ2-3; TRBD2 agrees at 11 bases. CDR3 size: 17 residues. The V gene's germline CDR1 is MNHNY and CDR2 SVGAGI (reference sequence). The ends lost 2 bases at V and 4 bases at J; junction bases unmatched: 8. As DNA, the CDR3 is TGTGCCAGCAGTTACGGGGGTAGCGGGGGGGCCTCAGATACGCAGTATTTT. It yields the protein CASSYGGSGGASDTQYF.

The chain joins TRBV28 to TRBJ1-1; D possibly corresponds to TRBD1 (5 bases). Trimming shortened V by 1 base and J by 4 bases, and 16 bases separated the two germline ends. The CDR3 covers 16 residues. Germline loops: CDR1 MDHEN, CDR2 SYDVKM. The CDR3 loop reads CASSLSHDSPATEAFF. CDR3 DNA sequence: TGTGCCAGCAGTTTATCCCACGACAGTCCAGCCACTGAAGCTTTCTTT.

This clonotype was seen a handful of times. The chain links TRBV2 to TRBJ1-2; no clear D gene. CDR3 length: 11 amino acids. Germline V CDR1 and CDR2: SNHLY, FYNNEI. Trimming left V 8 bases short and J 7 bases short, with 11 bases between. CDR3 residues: CASLMLGGYTF. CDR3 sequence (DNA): TGTGCCAGCTTAATGCTCGGTGGCTACACCTTC.